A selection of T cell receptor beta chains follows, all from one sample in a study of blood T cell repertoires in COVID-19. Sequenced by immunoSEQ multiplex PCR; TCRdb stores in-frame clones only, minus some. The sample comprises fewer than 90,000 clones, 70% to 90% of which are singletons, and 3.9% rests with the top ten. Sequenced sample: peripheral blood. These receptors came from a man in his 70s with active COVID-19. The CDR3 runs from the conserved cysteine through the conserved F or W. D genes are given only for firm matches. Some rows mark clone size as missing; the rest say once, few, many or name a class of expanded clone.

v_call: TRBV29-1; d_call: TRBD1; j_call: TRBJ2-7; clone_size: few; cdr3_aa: CSGTGGNYEQYF; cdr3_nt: TGCAGCGGGACAGGGGGCAACTACGAGCAGTACTTC
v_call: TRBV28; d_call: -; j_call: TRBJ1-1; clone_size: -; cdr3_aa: CASSLTGSTEAFF; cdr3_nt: TGTGCCAGCAGTTTAACAGGGTCGACTGAAGCTTTCTTT
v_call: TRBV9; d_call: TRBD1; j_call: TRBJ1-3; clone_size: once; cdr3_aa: CASSVVRDSIGDTIYF; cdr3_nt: TGTGCCAGCAGCGTAGTAAGGGACAGTATCGGAGACACCATATATTTT
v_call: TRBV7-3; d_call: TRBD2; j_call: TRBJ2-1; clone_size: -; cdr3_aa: CASSRRTSGSREQFF; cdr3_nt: TGTGCCAGCAGCCGCCGGACTAGCGGGAGTCGGGAGCAGTTCTTC
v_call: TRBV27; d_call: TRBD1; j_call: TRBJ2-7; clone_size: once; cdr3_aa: CASSFRGTGNYEQYF; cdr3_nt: TGTGCCAGCAGTTTTCGGGGGACAGGAAACTACGAGCAGTACTTC
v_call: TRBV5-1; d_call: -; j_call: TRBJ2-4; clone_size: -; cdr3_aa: CASQGGQNIQYF; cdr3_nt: TGCGCCAGCCAGGGGGGCCAAAACATTCAGTACTTC
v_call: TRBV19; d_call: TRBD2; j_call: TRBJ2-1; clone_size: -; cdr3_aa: CASTNPGLAGRGQFF; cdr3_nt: TGTGCCAGTACCAACCCGGGGCTAGCGGGCCGGGGGCAGTTCTTC
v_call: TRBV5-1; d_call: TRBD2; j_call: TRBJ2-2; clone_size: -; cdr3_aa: CASSPLAGGSRTGELFF; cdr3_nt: TGCGCCAGCAGCCCCCTAGCGGGAGGGTCCCGGACCGGGGAGCTGTTTTTT
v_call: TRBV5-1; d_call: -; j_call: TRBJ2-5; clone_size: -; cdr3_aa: CASSGGQGPQETQYF; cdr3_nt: TGCGCCAGCAGCGGGGGCCAGGGACCTCAAGAGACCCAGTACTTC
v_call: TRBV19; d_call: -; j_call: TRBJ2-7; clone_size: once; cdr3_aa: CASSAYRAYEQYF; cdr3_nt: TGTGCCAGTAGTGCCTACAGGGCCTACGAGCAGTACTTC
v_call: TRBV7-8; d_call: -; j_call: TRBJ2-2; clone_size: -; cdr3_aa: CASSLYGRNTGELFF; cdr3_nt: TGTGCCAGCAGCTTATATGGGAGAAACACCGGGGAGCTGTTTTTT
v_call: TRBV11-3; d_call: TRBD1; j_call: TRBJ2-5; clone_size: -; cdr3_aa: CASSANPGQGQETQYF; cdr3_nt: TGTGCCAGCAGCGCCAACCCGGGACAGGGGCAAGAGACCCAGTACTTC
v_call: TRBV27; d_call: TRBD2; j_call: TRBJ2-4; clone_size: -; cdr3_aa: CASGARERGNIQYF; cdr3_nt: TGTGCCAGCGGGGCGCGGGAGCGGGGAAACATTCAGTACTTC
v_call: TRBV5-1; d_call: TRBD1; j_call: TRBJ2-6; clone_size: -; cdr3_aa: CASSFLGTGGISANVLTF; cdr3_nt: TGCGCCAGCAGCTTCTTAGGGACAGGGGGCATCTCGGCCAACGTCCTGACTTTC
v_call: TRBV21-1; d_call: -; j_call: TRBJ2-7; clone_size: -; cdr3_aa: CASSKGVGGSYEQYF; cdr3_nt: TGTGCCAGCAGCAAAGGGGTAGGGGGCTCCTACGAGCAGTACTTC
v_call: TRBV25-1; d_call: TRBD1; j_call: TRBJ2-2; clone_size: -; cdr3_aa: CASTQGQATNTGELFF; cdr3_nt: TGTGCCAGCACCCAAGGACAGGCGACGAACACCGGGGAGCTGTTTTTT
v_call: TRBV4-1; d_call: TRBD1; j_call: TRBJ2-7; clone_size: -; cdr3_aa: CASSLQGRQGIGEQYF; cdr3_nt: TGCGCCAGCAGCCTACAGGGGAGACAGGGTATAGGCGAGCAGTACTTC
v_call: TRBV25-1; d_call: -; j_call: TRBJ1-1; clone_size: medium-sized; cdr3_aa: CASSGSRVNTEAFF; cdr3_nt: TGTGCCAGCAGTGGTTCCAGGGTGAACACTGAAGCTTTCTTT
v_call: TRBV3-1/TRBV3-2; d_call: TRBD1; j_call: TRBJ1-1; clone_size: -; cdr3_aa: CASSQEGAKGAAFF; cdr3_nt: TGTGCCAGCAGCCAAGAGGGGGCCAAGGGGGCAGCTTTCTTT
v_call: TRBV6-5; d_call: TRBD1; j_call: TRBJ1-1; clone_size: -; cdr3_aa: CASSYQDRGTEAFF; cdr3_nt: TGTGCCAGCAGTTACCAGGACAGGGGGACTGAAGCTTTCTTT
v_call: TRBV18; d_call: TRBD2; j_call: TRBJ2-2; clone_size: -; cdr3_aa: CASSPAGGPGGELFF; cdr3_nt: TGTGCCAGCTCACCGGCGGGAGGGCCTGGCGGGGAGCTGTTTTTT
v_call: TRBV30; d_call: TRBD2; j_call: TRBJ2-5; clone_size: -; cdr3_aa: CAWSVLAAGVGETQYF; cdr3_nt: TGTGCCTGGAGTGTACTGGCGGCGGGAGTCGGGGAGACCCAGTACTTC
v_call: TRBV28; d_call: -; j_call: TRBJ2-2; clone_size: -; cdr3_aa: CASIGVNTGELFF; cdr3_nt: TGTGCCAGCATAGGGGTGAACACCGGGGAGCTGTTTTTT
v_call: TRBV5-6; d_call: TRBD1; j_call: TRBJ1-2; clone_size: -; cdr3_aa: CASSPEDRTPQGYTF; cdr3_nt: TGTGCCAGCAGCCCCGAGGACAGGACCCCCCAGGGCTACACCTTC
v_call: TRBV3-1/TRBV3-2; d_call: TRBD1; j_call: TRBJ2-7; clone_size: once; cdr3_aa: CASSRQGGQYF; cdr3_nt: TGTGCCAGCAGCCGACAGGGTGGGCAGTACTTC
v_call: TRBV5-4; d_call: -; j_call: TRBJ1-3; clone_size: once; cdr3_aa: CASSPDRPSSGNTIYF; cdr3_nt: TGTGCCAGCAGCCCTGACAGGCCGAGCTCTGGAAACACCATATATTTT
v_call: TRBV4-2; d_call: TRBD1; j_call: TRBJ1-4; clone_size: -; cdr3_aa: CASNQLGQGGEKLFF; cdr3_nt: TGTGCCAGCAACCAGTTGGGACAGGGGGGGGAAAAACTGTTTTTT
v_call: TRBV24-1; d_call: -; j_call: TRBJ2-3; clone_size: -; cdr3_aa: CATRAGSLSDTQYF; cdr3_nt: TGTGCCACCCGGGCGGGCAGCCTGTCAGATACGCAGTATTTT
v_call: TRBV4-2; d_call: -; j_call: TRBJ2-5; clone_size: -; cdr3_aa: CASSPEAGTPETQYF; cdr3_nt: TGTGCCAGCAGCCCCGAAGCGGGCACCCCCGAGACCCAGTACTTC
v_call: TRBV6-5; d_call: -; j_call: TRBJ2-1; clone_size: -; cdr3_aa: CASSYGGGRDRFF; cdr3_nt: TGTGCCAGCAGTTACGGTGGTGGGCGGGATCGGTTCTTC
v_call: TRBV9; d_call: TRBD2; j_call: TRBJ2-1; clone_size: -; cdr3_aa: CASSVGASGRANEQFF; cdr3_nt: TGTGCCAGCAGCGTAGGGGCTAGCGGGAGGGCCAATGAGCAGTTCTTC
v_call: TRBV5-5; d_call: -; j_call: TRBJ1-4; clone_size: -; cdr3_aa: CASSRAQGWKLFF; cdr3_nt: TGTGCCAGCAGCAGGGCTCAGGGGTGGAAACTGTTTTTT
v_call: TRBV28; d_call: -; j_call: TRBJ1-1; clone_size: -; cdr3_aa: CASSTTGRVNTEAFF; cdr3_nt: TGTGCCAGCAGTACAACCGGGAGGGTGAACACTGAAGCTTTCTTT
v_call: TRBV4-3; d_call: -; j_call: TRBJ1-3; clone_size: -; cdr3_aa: CASSQVGGTIYF; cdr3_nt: TGCGCCAGCAGCCAAGTGGGGGGCACCATATATTTT
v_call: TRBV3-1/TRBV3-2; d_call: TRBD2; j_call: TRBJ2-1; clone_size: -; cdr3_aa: CASSDVGGRLAGVNNEQFF; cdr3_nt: TGTGCCAGCAGCGACGTGGGGGGTAGACTAGCAGGAGTGAACAATGAGCAGTTCTTC
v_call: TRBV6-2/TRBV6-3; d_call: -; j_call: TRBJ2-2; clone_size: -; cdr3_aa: CASSFRIGELFF; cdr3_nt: TGTGCCAGCAGTTTTCGTATCGGGGAGCTGTTTTTT
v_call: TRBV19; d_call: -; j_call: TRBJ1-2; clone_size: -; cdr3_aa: CASSIGRQGPYGYTF; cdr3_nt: TGTGCCAGTAGTATCGGTAGGCAGGGCCCCTATGGCTACACCTTC